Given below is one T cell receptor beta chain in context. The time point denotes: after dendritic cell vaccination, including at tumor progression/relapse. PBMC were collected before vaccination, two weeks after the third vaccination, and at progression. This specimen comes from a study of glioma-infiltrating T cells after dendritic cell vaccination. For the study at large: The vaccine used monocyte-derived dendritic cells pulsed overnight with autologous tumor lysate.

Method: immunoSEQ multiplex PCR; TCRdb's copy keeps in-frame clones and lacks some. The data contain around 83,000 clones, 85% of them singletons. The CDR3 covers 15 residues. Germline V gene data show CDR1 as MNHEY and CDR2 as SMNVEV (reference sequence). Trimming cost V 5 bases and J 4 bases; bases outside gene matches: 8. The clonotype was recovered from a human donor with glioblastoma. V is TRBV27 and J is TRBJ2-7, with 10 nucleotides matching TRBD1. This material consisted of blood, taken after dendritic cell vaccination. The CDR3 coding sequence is TGTGCCAGCAGTCTCCGACAGGGGGCGAGGTACGAGCAGTACTTC. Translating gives CASSLRQGARYEQYF.